The rows below give T cell receptor beta chains drawn from one sample of a study of molecular identifiers for immune sequencing clone quantification. TCRdb passed the PCR reads through MiXCR, listing each CDR3 protein once. In the table there are about 640,000 distinct CDR3 sequences, less than 20% of which are singletons. The sequenced sample was naive CD8+ T cells from blood, with Jurkat cell RNA spiked in. These receptors were collected from a human donor in good health. Some libraries in this study had Jurkat cell RNA spiked in. Both conserved end residues are part of each CDR3.

V: TRBV19; J: TRBJ1-2; CDR3: CASSIAGLTNYGYTF
V: TRBV6-5; J: TRBJ1-2; CDR3: CASTTGTGDGYTF
V: TRBV7-2; J: TRBJ1-3; CDR3: CASTPLGTGIGRGNTIYF
V: TRBV7-6; J: TRBJ2-7; CDR3: CASSFGRSSSEQYF
V: TRBV12-3/TRBV12-4; J: TRBJ1-5; CDR3: CASSSTGWGREPQHF
V: TRBV27; J: TRBJ2-1; CDR3: CASSLLAGANEQFF
V: TRBV2; J: TRBJ2-1; CDR3: CASSELGGPLHEQFF
V: TRBV6-2/TRBV6-3; J: TRBJ2-3; CDR3: CASRGLATFRADTQYF
V: TRBV7-9; J: TRBJ2-2; CDR3: CASSSERAGELFF
V: TRBV27; J: TRBJ2-7; CDR3: CASKSNRGDEQYF
V: TRBV7-6; J: TRBJ2-1; CDR3: CASRDRENEQFF
V: TRBV13; J: TRBJ1-6; CDR3: CASSFGSFLHF
V: TRBV28; J: TRBJ1-1; CDR3: CASSLGSGGRTEAFF
V: TRBV25-1; J: TRBJ2-2; CDR3: CASSARQGDLTGELFF
V: TRBV29-1; J: TRBJ2-7; CDR3: CSVEVGDFPYEQYF
V: TRBV5-6; J: TRBJ2-7; CDR3: CASSFGITYEQYF
V: TRBV7-2; J: TRBJ2-5; CDR3: CASSFQWETQYF
V: TRBV27; J: TRBJ2-7; CDR3: CASSLNGLAGGFTYEQYF
V: TRBV5-1; J: TRBJ1-4; CDR3: CASSQTDSATNERLFF
V: TRBV30; J: TRBJ2-2; CDR3: CAWSVLAGELFF
V: TRBV27; J: TRBJ2-2; CDR3: CASSLRSPQAALELFF
V: TRBV19; J: TRBJ2-3; CDR3: CASSNGGRPDTQYF